Listed below are T cell receptor beta chains from one sample, sequenced in a study of T cell responses to AZD1222 COVID-19 vaccine. Method: immunoSEQ multiplex PCR; TCRdb's copy keeps in-frame clones and lacks some. This sample has tens of thousands of clones, with around 81% found just once. The sequenced sample was peripheral blood, obtained 28 days after the second AZD1222 dose. The receptors were sampled from an adult who received the AZD1222 COVID-19 vaccine. CDR3s include the opening cysteine and the closing phenylalanine or tryptophan. Each record gives: clone size, V gene, J gene, D gene, CDR3 protein, CDR3 DNA. A D gene is named only where the DNA matches it firmly. A clone size is listed for some rows: how often the clone was seen (once, few, many), or a class if it is expanded.

clone size: .
V gene: TRBV10-3
J gene: TRBJ2-7
D gene: TRBD1
CDR3 protein: CAITPGTGIGEQYF
CDR3 DNA: TGTGCCATCACCCCCGGGACAGGGATCGGCGAGCAGTACTTC

clone size: .
V gene: TRBV9
J gene: TRBJ2-1
D gene: TRBD2
CDR3 protein: CASSVGTSGTDEQFF
CDR3 DNA: TGTGCCAGCAGCGTCGGGACTAGCGGCACGGATGAGCAGTTCTTC

clone size: .
V gene: TRBV6-1
J gene: TRBJ2-3
D gene: TRBD1
CDR3 protein: CASSEGDRRGDTQYF
CDR3 DNA: TGTGCCAGCAGTGAGGGGGACAGGAGGGGAGATACGCAGTATTTT

clone size: .
V gene: TRBV7-2
J gene: TRBJ2-5
D gene: .
CDR3 protein: CASSFIRETQYF
CDR3 DNA: TGTGCCAGCAGCTTCATAAGGGAGACCCAGTACTTC

clone size: few
V gene: TRBV5-1
J gene: TRBJ1-5
D gene: .
CDR3 protein: CASSLGQFGQPQHF
CDR3 DNA: TGCGCCAGCAGCTTGGGACAGTTTGGTCAGCCCCAGCATTTT

clone size: few
V gene: TRBV28
J gene: TRBJ1-5
D gene: TRBD1
CDR3 protein: CASSLQPGQGSNQPQHF
CDR3 DNA: TGTGCCAGCAGTTTACAGCCGGGACAGGGTAGCAATCAGCCCCAGCATTTT

clone size: .
V gene: TRBV7-3
J gene: TRBJ2-7
D gene: TRBD2
CDR3 protein: CASSPRLAGVYEQYF
CDR3 DNA: TGTGCCAGCAGCCCAAGACTAGCGGGAGTCTACGAGCAGTACTTC

clone size: .
V gene: TRBV19
J gene: TRBJ2-7
D gene: .
CDR3 protein: CASSIEGSSYEQYF
CDR3 DNA: TGTGCCAGTAGTATAGAAGGCAGCTCCTACGAGCAGTACTTC

clone size: few
V gene: TRBV3-1/TRBV3-2
J gene: TRBJ2-2
D gene: TRBD2
CDR3 protein: CASSQTSGRNTGELFF
CDR3 DNA: TGTGCCAGCAGCCAGACTAGCGGAAGGAACACCGGGGAGCTGTTTTTT

clone size: once
V gene: TRBV7-2
J gene: TRBJ2-1
D gene: TRBD2
CDR3 protein: CASSSPTSGRAIGNEQFF
CDR3 DNA: TGTGCCAGCAGCTCGCCGACTAGCGGGAGGGCCATAGGGAATGAGCAGTTCTTC

clone size: .
V gene: TRBV19
J gene: TRBJ2-3
D gene: TRBD2
CDR3 protein: CATKAGASISDTQYF
CDR3 DNA: TGTGCCACGAAAGCGGGAGCGAGTATCTCAGATACGCAGTATTTT

clone size: .
V gene: TRBV6-2/TRBV6-3
J gene: TRBJ1-1
D gene: .
CDR3 protein: CASSYSTGNTEAFF
CDR3 DNA: TGTGCCAGCAGTTACTCGACAGGGAACACTGAAGCTTTCTTT

clone size: .
V gene: TRBV18
J gene: TRBJ2-3
D gene: .
CDR3 protein: CASSPLVAAYTDTQYF
CDR3 DNA: TGTGCCAGCTCACCACTGGTAGCGGCCTACACAGATACGCAGTATTTT

clone size: .
V gene: TRBV20-1
J gene: TRBJ1-2
D gene: .
CDR3 protein: CSASAGVGYTF
CDR3 DNA: TGCAGTGCTAGTGCAGGGGTCGGCTACACCTTC

clone size: .
V gene: TRBV5-8
J gene: TRBJ2-5
D gene: TRBD2
CDR3 protein: CASSLGRLAGVETQYF
CDR3 DNA: TGTGCCAGCAGCTTGGGCCGACTAGCGGGAGTGGAGACCCAGTACTTC

clone size: .
V gene: TRBV28
J gene: TRBJ1-5
D gene: TRBD1
CDR3 protein: CASSSWTGEAQPQHF
CDR3 DNA: TGTGCCAGCAGTTCCTGGACAGGGGAGGCTCAGCCCCAGCATTTT

clone size: .
V gene: TRBV4-2
J gene: TRBJ1-2
D gene: TRBD1
CDR3 protein: CASSQELKYRGTEYGYTF
CDR3 DNA: TGTGCCAGCAGCCAAGAATTGAAGTACAGGGGTACGGAGTATGGCTACACCTTC

clone size: .
V gene: TRBV12-3/TRBV12-4
J gene: TRBJ1-5
D gene: .
CDR3 protein: CASSLGQPQHF
CDR3 DNA: TGTGCCAGCAGTTTGGGTCAGCCCCAGCATTTT

clone size: .
V gene: TRBV30
J gene: TRBJ2-1
D gene: .
CDR3 protein: CAWSVRGLLSNEQFF
CDR3 DNA: TGTGCCTGGAGTGTACGGGGGCTATTAAGCAATGAGCAGTTCTTC

clone size: .
V gene: TRBV6-4
J gene: TRBJ1-2
D gene: TRBD1
CDR3 protein: CARGGGQPDYGYTF
CDR3 DNA: TGTGCCAGGGGCGGGGGACAGCCGGACTATGGCTACACCTTC

clone size: .
V gene: TRBV5-1
J gene: TRBJ2-1
D gene: .
CDR3 protein: CASSLVLGNEQFF
CDR3 DNA: TGCGCCAGCAGCTTGGTATTAGGTAATGAGCAGTTCTTC

clone size: .
V gene: TRBV30
J gene: TRBJ1-6
D gene: .
CDR3 protein: CAWSAFGTANNSPLHF
CDR3 DNA: TGTGCCTGGAGTGCCTTCGGGACGGCAAATAATTCACCCCTCCACTTT

clone size: .
V gene: TRBV30
J gene: TRBJ1-1
D gene: TRBD1
CDR3 protein: CAWSVVARGRIRNTEAFF
CDR3 DNA: TGTGCCTGGAGTGTAGTGGCCAGGGGGCGAATACGGAACACTGAAGCTTTCTTT

clone size: .
V gene: TRBV4-3
J gene: TRBJ2-7
D gene: TRBD2
CDR3 protein: CASSQGGGGMYEQYF
CDR3 DNA: TGCGCCAGCAGCCAAGGCGGGGGGGGCATGTACGAGCAGTACTTC

clone size: once
V gene: TRBV9
J gene: TRBJ2-6
D gene: TRBD2
CDR3 protein: CASSVGLAAHGSGANVLTF
CDR3 DNA: TGTGCCAGCAGCGTTGGACTAGCGGCCCATGGCTCTGGGGCCAACGTCCTGACTTTC

clone size: .
V gene: TRBV7-6
J gene: TRBJ1-4
D gene: .
CDR3 protein: CASSQFPPGAANEKLFF
CDR3 DNA: TGTGCCAGCAGCCAATTTCCACCAGGGGCAGCTAATGAAAAACTGTTTTTT

clone size: .
V gene: TRBV11-2
J gene: TRBJ2-1
D gene: TRBD1
CDR3 protein: CASSSDRGDEQFF
CDR3 DNA: TGTGCCAGCAGCTCGGACAGGGGTGATGAGCAGTTCTTC

clone size: .
V gene: TRBV27
J gene: TRBJ2-5
D gene: TRBD1
CDR3 protein: CASRPGTGGRETQYF
CDR3 DNA: TGTGCCAGCCGTCCCGGGACAGGGGGCCGGGAGACCCAGTACTTC

clone size: .
V gene: TRBV7-3
J gene: TRBJ2-1
D gene: .
CDR3 protein: CASSLSQEYNEQFF
CDR3 DNA: TGTGCCAGCAGCTTATCCCAGGAATACAATGAGCAGTTCTTC

clone size: few
V gene: TRBV25-1
J gene: TRBJ1-2
D gene: .
CDR3 protein: CASHPEGGYGYTF
CDR3 DNA: TGTGCCAGCCACCCCGAAGGGGGATATGGCTACACCTTC

clone size: .
V gene: TRBV28
J gene: TRBJ2-3
D gene: TRBD2
CDR3 protein: CASSLGTSGTDTQYF
CDR3 DNA: TGTGCCAGCAGTCTCGGGACTAGCGGTACAGATACGCAGTATTTT

clone size: .
V gene: TRBV19
J gene: TRBJ1-5
D gene: .
CDR3 protein: CASSIASRSQPQHF
CDR3 DNA: TGTGCCAGTAGTATAGCCTCGAGGAGTCAGCCCCAGCATTTT

clone size: .
V gene: TRBV4-3
J gene: TRBJ2-7
D gene: TRBD2
CDR3 protein: CASSQDAAGGRYEQYF
CDR3 DNA: TGCGCCAGCAGCCAAGATGCCGCGGGAGGGCGCTACGAGCAGTACTTC

clone size: .
V gene: TRBV12-3/TRBV12-4
J gene: TRBJ2-7
D gene: .
CDR3 protein: CASSFGAGYEQYF
CDR3 DNA: TGTGCCAGCAGTTTTGGTGCGGGGTACGAGCAGTACTTC

clone size: once
V gene: TRBV29-1
J gene: TRBJ2-7
D gene: TRBD2
CDR3 protein: CSVGTSGSYEQYF
CDR3 DNA: TGCAGCGTTGGGACTAGCGGCTCCTACGAGCAGTACTTC

clone size: .
V gene: TRBV21-1
J gene: TRBJ2-7
D gene: .
CDR3 protein: CASIGLAGGNTSKEQYF
CDR3 DNA: TGTGCCAGCATCGGACTAGCGGGGGGAAACACGTCTAAGGAGCAGTACTTC

clone size: many
V gene: TRBV27
J gene: TRBJ2-1
D gene: .
CDR3 protein: CASSLTRDRYNEQFF
CDR3 DNA: TGTGCCAGCAGCCTTACCCGGGACCGGTACAATGAGCAGTTCTTC

clone size: .
V gene: TRBV24-1
J gene: TRBJ2-3
D gene: .
CDR3 protein: CATSDSKPFTDTQYF
CDR3 DNA: TGTGCCACCAGTGATTCGAAACCCTTCACAGATACGCAGTATTTT

clone size: .
V gene: TRBV28
J gene: TRBJ1-5
D gene: .
CDR3 protein: CASSSDPGGSNQPQHF
CDR3 DNA: TGTGCCAGCAGTTCGGACCCCGGTGGCAGCAATCAGCCCCAGCATTTT

clone size: few
V gene: TRBV24-1
J gene: TRBJ2-1
D gene: TRBD2
CDR3 protein: CATSPPIVAGVDNEQFF
CDR3 DNA: TGTGCCACCAGTCCACCGATCGTAGCGGGAGTGGACAATGAGCAGTTCTTC

clone size: few
V gene: TRBV5-4
J gene: TRBJ2-7
D gene: TRBD1
CDR3 protein: CASSYKGQGADEQYF
CDR3 DNA: TGTGCCAGCAGCTACAAGGGACAGGGGGCTGACGAGCAGTACTTC

clone size: .
V gene: TRBV4-2
J gene: TRBJ2-4
D gene: .
CDR3 protein: CASSQDLGELTGNIQYF
CDR3 DNA: TGTGCCAGCAGCCAAGATCTCGGGGAACTAACCGGAAACATTCAGTACTTC

clone size: .
V gene: TRBV7-9
J gene: TRBJ1-2
D gene: .
CDR3 protein: CASSAVRSANYGYTF
CDR3 DNA: TGTGCCAGCAGCGCTGTAAGGTCTGCGAACTATGGCTACACCTTC

clone size: .
V gene: TRBV3-1/TRBV3-2
J gene: TRBJ2-5
D gene: .
CDR3 protein: CASSQESRGPPGETQYF
CDR3 DNA: TGTGCCAGCAGCCAGGAGTCCCGGGGCCCTCCAGGAGAGACCCAGTACTTC

clone size: .
V gene: TRBV6-5
J gene: TRBJ1-5
D gene: .
CDR3 protein: CASSYSVGAHQPQHF
CDR3 DNA: TGTGCCAGCAGTTACTCCGTTGGGGCCCATCAGCCCCAGCATTTT

clone size: .
V gene: TRBV6-2/TRBV6-3
J gene: TRBJ2-1
D gene: TRBD1
CDR3 protein: CASSSRQGHEQFF
CDR3 DNA: TGTGCCAGCAGTTCTAGACAGGGCCATGAGCAGTTCTTC

clone size: .
V gene: TRBV19
J gene: TRBJ1-5
D gene: TRBD1
CDR3 protein: CASSRDRGYQPQHF
CDR3 DNA: TGTGCCAGTAGTCGGGACAGGGGTTATCAGCCCCAGCATTTT